This T cell receptor beta chain was recorded in a study of T cell repertoires in cytomegalovirus infection. Study details: A matching HLA type, together with CMV infection, was signaled by public TCR beta signatures.

Study results and limitations: Cumulative frequency (of public TCR beta family members) identified carriers of CMV plus the relevant HLA. The study found HLA-C-restricted CMV-specific TCR beta clonotypes dominating the ex vivo response.

Looked up from germline, CDR1 is SGHAT and CDR2 is FQNNGV. This CDR3 region has 14 residues. V gave up 4 bases and J gave up 5 bases, with 13 bases separating them. One entry per CDR3 protein, called by TCRdb with MiXCR from the reads. Among 300,000 to 400,000 distinct CDR3 sequences listed, 15% to 20% were seen once. In this sample, this clonotype turned up many times. Its antigen is unidentified. This sequence joins TRBV11-2 and TRBJ2-3, with D perhaps TRBD2 (5 bases). Material for sequencing was PBMCs. The sequence was collected from a human donor in good health (CMV status not recorded). Some clones in this sample may be carry-over from other donors' samples. The DNA of the CDR3 is TGTGCCAGCAGCTACCGGGAAACGAGAGATACGCAGTATTTT. Translation gives CASSYRETRDTQYF. Supplemented by reference TRBV11-2 and TRBJ2-3, the full variable domain reads EAGVAQSPRYKIIEKRQSVAFWCNPISGHATLYWYQQILGQGPKLLIQFQNNGVVDDSQLPKDRFSAERLKGVDSTLKIQPAKLEDSAVYLCASSYRETRDTQYFGPGTRLTVL.